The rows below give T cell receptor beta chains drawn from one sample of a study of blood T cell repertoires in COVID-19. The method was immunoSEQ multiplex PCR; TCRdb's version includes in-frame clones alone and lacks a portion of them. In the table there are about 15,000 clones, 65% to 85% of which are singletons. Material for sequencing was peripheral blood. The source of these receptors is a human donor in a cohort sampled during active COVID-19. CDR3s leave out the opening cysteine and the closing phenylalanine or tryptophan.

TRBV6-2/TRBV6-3,ASSLEETNYGYT
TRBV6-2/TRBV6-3,ASSWGPGGAGQPQH
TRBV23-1,ASTLGGGGSSGANVLT
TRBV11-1,ASSLGTGNTEAF
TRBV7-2,ASSLYAPPNTEAF
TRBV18,ASSGQGHSTDTQY
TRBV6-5,ASSREQSFYTEAF
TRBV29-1,SVVQGAGTDTQY
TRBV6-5,ASSPRGVRQETQY
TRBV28,ASSLFPQTNTGELF
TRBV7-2,ASSWVGTSNTEAF
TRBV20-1,SASDRADLSDTQY
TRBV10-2,ASMGQGYNYGYT
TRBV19,ASSLQDSTDTQY
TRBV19,ASSITGTYTQY
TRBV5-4,ASSSGHNNEQF
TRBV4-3,ASSQDQQGLSTDTQY
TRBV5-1,ASSLETDTQY
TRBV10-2,ASSAIAGGNEQF
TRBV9,ASSEIAGGETQY
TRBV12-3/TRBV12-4,ATLNQGTYGYT
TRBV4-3,ASSQDGVRNSPLH
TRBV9,ASSTTSGLSEQF
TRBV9,ASSGGTGGRNTEAF
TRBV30,AWTGGQGTGELF
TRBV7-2,ASSITPGTGGETQY
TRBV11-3,ASSRPGSPYNEQF